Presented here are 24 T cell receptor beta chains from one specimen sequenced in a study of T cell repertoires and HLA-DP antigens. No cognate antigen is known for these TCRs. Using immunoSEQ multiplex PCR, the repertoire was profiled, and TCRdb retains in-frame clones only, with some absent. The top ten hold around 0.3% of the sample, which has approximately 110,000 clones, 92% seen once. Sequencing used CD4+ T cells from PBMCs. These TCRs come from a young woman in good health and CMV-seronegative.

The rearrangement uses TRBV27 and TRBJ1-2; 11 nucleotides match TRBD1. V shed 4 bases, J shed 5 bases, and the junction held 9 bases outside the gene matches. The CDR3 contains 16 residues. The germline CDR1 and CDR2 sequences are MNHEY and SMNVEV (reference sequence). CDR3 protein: CASSSSPGTGGYGYTF. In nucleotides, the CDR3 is TGTGCCAGCAGTTCGTCTCCCGGGACAGGGGGGTATGGCTACACCTTC.

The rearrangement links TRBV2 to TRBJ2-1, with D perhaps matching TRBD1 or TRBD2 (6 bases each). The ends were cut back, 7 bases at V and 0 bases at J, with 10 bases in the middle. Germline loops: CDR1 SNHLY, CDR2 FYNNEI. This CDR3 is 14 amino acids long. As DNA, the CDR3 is TGTGCCAGCATACCGGGGGCCTCCTACAATGAGCAGTTCTTC. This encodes CASIPGASYNEQFF.

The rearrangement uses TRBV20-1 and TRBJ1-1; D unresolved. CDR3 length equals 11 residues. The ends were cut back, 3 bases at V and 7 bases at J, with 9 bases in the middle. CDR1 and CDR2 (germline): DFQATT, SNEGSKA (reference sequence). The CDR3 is CSASDESEAFF. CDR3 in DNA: TGCAGTGCTAGTGACGAGAGTGAAGCTTTCTTT.

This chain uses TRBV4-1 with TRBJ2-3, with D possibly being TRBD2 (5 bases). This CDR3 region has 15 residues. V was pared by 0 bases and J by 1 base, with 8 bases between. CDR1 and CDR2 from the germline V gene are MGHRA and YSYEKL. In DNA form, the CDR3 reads TGCGCCAGCAGCCAAGAAGGGCGGGGCACAGATACGCAGTATTTT. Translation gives CASSQEGRGTDTQYF.

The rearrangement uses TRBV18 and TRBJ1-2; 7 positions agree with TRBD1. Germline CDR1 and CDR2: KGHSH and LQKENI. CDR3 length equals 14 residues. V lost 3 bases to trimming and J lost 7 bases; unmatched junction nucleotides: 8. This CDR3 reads CASSPATGRVGYTF. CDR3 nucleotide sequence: TGTGCCAGCTCACCGGCGACAGGGCGAGTTGGCTACACCTTC.

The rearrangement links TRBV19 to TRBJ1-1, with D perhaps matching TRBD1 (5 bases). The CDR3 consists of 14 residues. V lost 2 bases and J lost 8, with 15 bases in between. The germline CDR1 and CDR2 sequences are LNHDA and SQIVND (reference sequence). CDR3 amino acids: CASSIISTTVEAFF. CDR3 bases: TGTGCCAGTAGTATAATATCCACGACAGTCGAAGCTTTCTTT.

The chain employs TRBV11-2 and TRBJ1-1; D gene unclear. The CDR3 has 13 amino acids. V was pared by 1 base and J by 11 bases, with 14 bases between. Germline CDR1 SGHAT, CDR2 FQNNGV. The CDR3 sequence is CASSLAQPDRAFF. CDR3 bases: TGTGCCAGCAGCTTAGCCCAGCCCGACCGCGCTTTCTTT.

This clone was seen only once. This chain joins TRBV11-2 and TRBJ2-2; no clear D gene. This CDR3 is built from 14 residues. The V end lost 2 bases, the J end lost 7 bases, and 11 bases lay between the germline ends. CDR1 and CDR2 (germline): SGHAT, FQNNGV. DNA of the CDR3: TGTGCCAGCAGCTTAATCCCCCATAACGGGGAGCTGTTTTTT. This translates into CASSLIPHNGELFF.

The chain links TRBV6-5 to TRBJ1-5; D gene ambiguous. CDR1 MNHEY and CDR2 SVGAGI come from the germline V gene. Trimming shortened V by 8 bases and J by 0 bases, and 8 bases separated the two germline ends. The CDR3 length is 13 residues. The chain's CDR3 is CASRGYSNQPQHF. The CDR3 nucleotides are TGTGCCAGCCGTGGATATAGCAATCAGCCCCAGCATTTT.

The CDR3 DNA reads TGTGCCAGCAGCTTATCATTCGCGAACACCGGGGAGCTGTTTTTT. It encodes CASSLSFANTGELFF. The chain joins TRBV7-9 to TRBJ2-2; D remains ambiguous. Germline V lookup: CDR1 SEHNR, CDR2 FQNEAQ (reference sequence). V was pared by 2 bases and J by 0 bases, with 7 bases between. The CDR3 extends over 15 amino acids.

The CDR3 protein is CAISEPRGTSGSHEQFF. CDR3 nucleotide sequence: TGTGCCATCAGTGAGCCGAGGGGGACTAGCGGGAGTCATGAGCAGTTCTTC. This chain uses TRBV10-3 with TRBJ2-1, with 14 bases lining up with TRBD2. Germline CDR1 reads ENHRY; CDR2 reads SYGVKD. The length of the CDR3 is 17 residues. V dropped 2 bases and J dropped 8; count of bases not matched to a gene: 8.

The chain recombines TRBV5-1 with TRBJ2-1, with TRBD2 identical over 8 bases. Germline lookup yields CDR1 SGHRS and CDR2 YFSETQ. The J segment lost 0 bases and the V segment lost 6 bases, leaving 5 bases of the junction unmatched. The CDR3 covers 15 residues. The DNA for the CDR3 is TGCGCCAGCACTGCGGGGGGTAACTCCTACAATGAGCAGTTCTTC. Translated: CASTAGGNSYNEQFF.

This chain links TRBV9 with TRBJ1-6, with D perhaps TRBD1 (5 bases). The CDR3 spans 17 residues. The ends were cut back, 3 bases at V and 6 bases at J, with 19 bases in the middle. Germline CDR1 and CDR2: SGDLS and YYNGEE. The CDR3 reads CASSGTQGPTANSPLHF. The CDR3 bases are TGTGCCAGCAGCGGGACGCAGGGACCTACTGCTAATTCACCCCTCCACTTT.

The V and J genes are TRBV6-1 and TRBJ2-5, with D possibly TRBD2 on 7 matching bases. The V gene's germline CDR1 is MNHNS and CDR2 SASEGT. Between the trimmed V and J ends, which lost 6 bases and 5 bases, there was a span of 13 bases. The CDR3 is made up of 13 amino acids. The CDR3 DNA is TGTGCCAGCAGGAGGGGGGGGTTGGAGACCCAGTACTTC. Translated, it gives CASRRGGLETQYF.

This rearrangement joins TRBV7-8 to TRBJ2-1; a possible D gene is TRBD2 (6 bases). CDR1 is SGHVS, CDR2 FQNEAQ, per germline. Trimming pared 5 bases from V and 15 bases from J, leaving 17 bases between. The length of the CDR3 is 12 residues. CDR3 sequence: CASSPSGDLGFF. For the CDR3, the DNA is TGTGCCAGCAGCCCATCGGGGGACTTGGGGTTCTTC.

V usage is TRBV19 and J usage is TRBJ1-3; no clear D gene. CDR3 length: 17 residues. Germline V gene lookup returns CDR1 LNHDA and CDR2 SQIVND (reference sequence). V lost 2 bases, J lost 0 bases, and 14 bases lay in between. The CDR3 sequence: CASSIIGSPSSGNTIYF. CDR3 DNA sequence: TGTGCCAGTAGTATAATAGGCAGTCCGAGCTCTGGAAACACCATATATTTT.

In DNA form, the CDR3 reads TGTGCCAGCAGCGGCCTCCCCGGGACTGCCCAGTTCTTC. This encodes CASSGLPGTAQFF. This sequence joins TRBV2 and TRBJ2-1, with D perhaps TRBD2 (6 bases). Germline V gene data show CDR1 as SNHLY and CDR2 as FYNNEI. Trimming took 6 bases from V and 13 from J, leaving 19 bases between them. The CDR3 runs 13 residues. Drawing the rest from reference TRBV2 and TRBJ2-1, the complete variable domain is EPEVTQTPSHQVTQMGQEVILRCVPISNHLYFYWYRQILGQKVEFLVSFYNNEISEKSEIFDDQFSVERPDGSNFTLKIRSTKLEDSAMYFCASSGLPGTAQFFGPGTRLTVL.

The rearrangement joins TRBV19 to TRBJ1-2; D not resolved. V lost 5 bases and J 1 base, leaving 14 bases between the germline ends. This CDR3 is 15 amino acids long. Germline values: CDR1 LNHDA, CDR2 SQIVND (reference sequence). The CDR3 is CASSLRIQVNYGYTF. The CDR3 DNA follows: TGTGCCAGTAGTCTCCGGATTCAGGTTAACTATGGCTACACCTTC.

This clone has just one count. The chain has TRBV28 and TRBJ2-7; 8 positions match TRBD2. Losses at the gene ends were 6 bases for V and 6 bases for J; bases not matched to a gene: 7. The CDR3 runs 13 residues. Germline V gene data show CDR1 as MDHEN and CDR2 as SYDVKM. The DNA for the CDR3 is TGTGCCAGCAGGCCGGGAGGGGGAGGCGAGCAGTACGTC. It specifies CASRPGGGGEQYV.

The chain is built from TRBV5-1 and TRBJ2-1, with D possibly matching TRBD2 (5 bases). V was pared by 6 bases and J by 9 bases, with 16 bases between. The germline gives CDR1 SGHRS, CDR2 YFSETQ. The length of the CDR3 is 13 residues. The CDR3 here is CASNYRGESEQFF. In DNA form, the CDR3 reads TGCGCCAGCAATTACCGGGGAGAAAGTGAGCAGTTCTTC.

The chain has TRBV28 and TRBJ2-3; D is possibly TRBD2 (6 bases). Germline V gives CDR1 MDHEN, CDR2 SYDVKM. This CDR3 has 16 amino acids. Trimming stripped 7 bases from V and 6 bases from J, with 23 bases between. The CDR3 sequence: CASTRGGAGLSDTQYF. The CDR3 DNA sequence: TGTGCCAGCACCCGGGGCGGGGCAGGGTTGAGTGATACGCAGTATTTT.

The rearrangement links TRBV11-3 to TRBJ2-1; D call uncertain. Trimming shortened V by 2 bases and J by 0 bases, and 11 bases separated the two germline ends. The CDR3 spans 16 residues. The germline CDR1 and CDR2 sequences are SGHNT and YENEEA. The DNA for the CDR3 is TGTGCCAGCAGCTTAACGAGTTTCAGCTCCTACAATGAGCAGTTCTTC. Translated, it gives CASSLTSFSSYNEQFF.

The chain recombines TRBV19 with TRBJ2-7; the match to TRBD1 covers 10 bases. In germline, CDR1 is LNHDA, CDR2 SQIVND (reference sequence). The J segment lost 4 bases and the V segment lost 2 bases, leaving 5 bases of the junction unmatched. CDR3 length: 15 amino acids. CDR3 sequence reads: CASSISGQGVYEQYV. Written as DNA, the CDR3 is TGTGCCAGTAGTATATCCGGACAGGGGGTATACGAGCAGTACGTC.

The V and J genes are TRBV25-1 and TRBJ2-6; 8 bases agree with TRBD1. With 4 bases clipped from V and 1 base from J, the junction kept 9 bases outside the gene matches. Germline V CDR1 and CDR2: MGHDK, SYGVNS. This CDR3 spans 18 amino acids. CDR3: CASSVQGASGSGANVLTF. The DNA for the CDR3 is TGTGCCAGCAGTGTCCAGGGGGCTTCGGGGTCTGGGGCCAACGTCCTGACTTTC.